The present T cell receptor (beta chain) was sequenced within a study of human T cells and chemical hapten exposure. MiXCR, run by TCRdb on the RACE reads, gives a single entry per CDR3 protein. The sample lists a few hundred thousand distinct CDR3 sequences, about 5.4% occurring once. Time point indicated: pre-sensitization, week 0. The treatment is: therapeutic diphenylcyclopropenone sensitization with weekly scalp DPC. In this sample, this clonotype turned up a few times. The CDR3 contains 15 residues. The sequences come from whole blood, collected in connection with sensitization to the hapten diphenylcyclopropenone (DPC). The chain carries TRBV21-1 and TRBJ2-7; TRBD1 reflects the table's D call only, with no check against the DNA. TRBV21-1 is described as a pseudogene. The clonotype originates from a woman aged 18-30 years with alopecia areata. Some clones in this sample may be carry-over from other donors' samples. The CDR3 is CASSKDRTLTYEQYF. The CDR3 DNA sequence: TGTGCCAGCAGCAAAGACAGGACTTTAACCTACGAGCAGTACTTC.